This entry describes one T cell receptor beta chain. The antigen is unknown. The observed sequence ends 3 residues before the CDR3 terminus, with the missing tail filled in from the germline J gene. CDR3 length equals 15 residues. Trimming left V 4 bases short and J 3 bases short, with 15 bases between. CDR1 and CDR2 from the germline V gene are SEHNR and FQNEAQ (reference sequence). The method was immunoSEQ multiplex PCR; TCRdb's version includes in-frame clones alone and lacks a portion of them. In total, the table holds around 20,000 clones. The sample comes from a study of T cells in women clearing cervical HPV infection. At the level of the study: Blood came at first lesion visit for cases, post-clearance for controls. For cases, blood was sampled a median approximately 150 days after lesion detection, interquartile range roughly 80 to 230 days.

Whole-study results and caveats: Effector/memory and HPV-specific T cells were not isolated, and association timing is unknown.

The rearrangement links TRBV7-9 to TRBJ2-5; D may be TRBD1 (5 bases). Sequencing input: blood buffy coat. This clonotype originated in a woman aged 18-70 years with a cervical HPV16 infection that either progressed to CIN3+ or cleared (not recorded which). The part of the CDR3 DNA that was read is TGTGCCAGCAGCTCACTCCTCCAGGGTGAAGAGACC. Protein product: CASSSLLQGEET. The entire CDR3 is CASSSLLQGEETQYF.